The rows below give T cell receptor beta chains drawn from one sample of a study of blood T cell repertoires in COVID-19. The table came from immunoSEQ multiplex PCR; TCRdb's copy has only in-frame clones and leaves some out. In the table there are about 64,000 clones, 88% of which are singletons. The sequenced sample was peripheral blood. These receptors all stem from a woman aged 55-69 years with COVID-19, enrolled during active disease. Each CDR3 is given with its conserved first and last residue. A D gene is named only where the DNA matches it firmly. Some rows mark clone size as missing; the rest say once, few, many or name a class of expanded clone.

J gene: TRBJ2-3; clone size: once; V gene: TRBV5-5; CDR3 length: 16; D gene: TRBD2; CDR3 DNA: TGTGCCAGCAGCTGGAGGGGAGGGCCGAGCACAGATACGCAGTATTTT; CDR3 protein: CASSWRGGPSTDTQYF
J gene: TRBJ2-7; clone size: few; V gene: TRBV2; CDR3 length: 16; D gene: TRBD1; CDR3 DNA: TGTGCCAGCAGTGCTCAACCCGGGACAGGACCCTACGAGCAGTACTTC; CDR3 protein: CASSAQPGTGPYEQYF
J gene: TRBJ1-5; clone size: NA; V gene: TRBV3-1/TRBV3-2; CDR3 length: 15; D gene: NA; CDR3 DNA: TGTGCCAGCAGCCAAGATACAGGGAGATATCAGCCCCAGCATTTT; CDR3 protein: CASSQDTGRYQPQHF
J gene: TRBJ1-2; clone size: NA; V gene: TRBV3-1/TRBV3-2; CDR3 length: 12; D gene: NA; CDR3 DNA: TGTGCCAGCAGCCGGACATCCTATGGCTACACCTTC; CDR3 protein: CASSRTSYGYTF
J gene: TRBJ2-7; clone size: few; V gene: TRBV27; CDR3 length: 15; D gene: NA; CDR3 DNA: TGTGCCAGCAGTGTCAGCGGCACCGCAACCTACGAGCAGTACTTC; CDR3 protein: CASSVSGTATYEQYF
J gene: TRBJ2-7; clone size: NA; V gene: TRBV7-8; CDR3 length: 14; D gene: TRBD1; CDR3 DNA: TGTGCCAGCAGCTTATTACAGGGGCGTTACGAGCAGTACTTC; CDR3 protein: CASSLLQGRYEQYF
J gene: TRBJ2-7; clone size: NA; V gene: TRBV5-4; CDR3 length: 15; D gene: TRBD1; CDR3 DNA: TGTGCCAGCAGCTGGGGGACAGGGGGGTCCTACGAGCAGTACTTC; CDR3 protein: CASSWGTGGSYEQYF
J gene: TRBJ2-6; clone size: NA; V gene: TRBV10-2; CDR3 length: 15; D gene: NA; CDR3 DNA: TGCGCCATCGAGGGGGTACCGGCTGGGGCCAACGTCCTGACTTTC; CDR3 protein: CAIEGVPAGANVLTF
J gene: TRBJ2-1; clone size: NA; V gene: TRBV7-2; CDR3 length: 15; D gene: NA; CDR3 DNA: TGTGCCAGCAGCTTAGATGGTACGGCCCCAGGTGAGCAGTTCTTC; CDR3 protein: CASSLDGTAPGEQFF
J gene: TRBJ1-1; clone size: NA; V gene: TRBV18; CDR3 length: 13; D gene: NA; CDR3 DNA: TGTGCCAGCTCACCACTGGCAGGGGAGCGGGCTTTCTTT; CDR3 protein: CASSPLAGERAFF
J gene: TRBJ1-1; clone size: once; V gene: TRBV7-9; CDR3 length: 14; D gene: NA; CDR3 DNA: TGTGCCAGCAGCACCGGACTCTCTAACACTGAAGCTTTCTTT; CDR3 protein: CASSTGLSNTEAFF
J gene: TRBJ2-5; clone size: NA; V gene: TRBV3-1/TRBV3-2; CDR3 length: 16; D gene: NA; CDR3 DNA: TGTGCCAGCAGCCAAGAAGAGGGCGGGAAGGGGGAGACCCAGTACTTC; CDR3 protein: CASSQEEGGKGETQYF
J gene: TRBJ2-3; clone size: NA; V gene: TRBV9; CDR3 length: 16; D gene: TRBD2; CDR3 DNA: TGTGCCAGCAGCGTAGCGGGGGGGACACTCGGAGATACGCAGTATTTT; CDR3 protein: CASSVAGGTLGDTQYF
J gene: TRBJ2-7; clone size: NA; V gene: TRBV7-8; CDR3 length: 14; D gene: TRBD2; CDR3 DNA: TGTGCCAGCAGCCCCGGGGGGGAAACGGGAGAGCAGTACTTC; CDR3 protein: CASSPGGETGEQYF
J gene: TRBJ1-1; clone size: NA; V gene: TRBV5-5; CDR3 length: 17; D gene: TRBD1; CDR3 DNA: TGTGCCAGCAGCCCTGGTCCGGGACAGGGGGCCGATAATGAAGCTTTCTTT; CDR3 protein: CASSPGPGQGADNEAFF
J gene: TRBJ1-3; clone size: few; V gene: TRBV3-1/TRBV3-2; CDR3 length: 16; D gene: TRBD1; CDR3 DNA: TGTGCCAGCAGCCGGACCGGGACAGGGGTTGGAAACACCATATATTTT; CDR3 protein: CASSRTGTGVGNTIYF
J gene: TRBJ2-3; clone size: NA; V gene: TRBV2; CDR3 length: 15; D gene: NA; CDR3 DNA: TGTGCCAGCAGAGCACAAACCGCGGGCACAGATACGCAGTATTTT; CDR3 protein: CASRAQTAGTDTQYF
J gene: TRBJ1-5; clone size: NA; V gene: TRBV18; CDR3 length: 13; D gene: NA; CDR3 DNA: TGTGCCAGCTCACCCGAACAGAATCAGCCCCAGCATTTT; CDR3 protein: CASSPEQNQPQHF
J gene: TRBJ1-1; clone size: NA; V gene: TRBV9; CDR3 length: 16; D gene: NA; CDR3 DNA: TGTGCCAGCACCCCGTCCTCGACAGGTTTGGGCACTGAAGCTTTCTTT; CDR3 protein: CASTPSSTGLGTEAFF
J gene: TRBJ2-2; clone size: NA; V gene: TRBV7-9; CDR3 length: 17; D gene: TRBD2; CDR3 DNA: TGTGCCAGCAGCTTAGTCCAACTAGCGGGGGGAACCGGGGAGCTGTTTTTT; CDR3 protein: CASSLVQLAGGTGELFF
J gene: TRBJ2-7; clone size: NA; V gene: TRBV9; CDR3 length: 14; D gene: NA; CDR3 DNA: TGTGCCAGCAGCCGCCGGACAGAGCACTACGAGCAGTACTTC; CDR3 protein: CASSRRTEHYEQYF
J gene: TRBJ1-3; clone size: NA; V gene: TRBV30; CDR3 length: 19; D gene: NA; CDR3 DNA: TGTGCCTGGAGTGTATCCGGTGGGGGGTTCTATTCTGTTGGAAACACCATATATTTT; CDR3 protein: CAWSVSGGGFYSVGNTIYF
J gene: TRBJ2-1; clone size: NA; V gene: TRBV10-2; CDR3 length: 14; D gene: NA; CDR3 DNA: TGCGCCAGCAGTGAGTCTCAGGGTCGGAATGAGCAGTTCTTC; CDR3 protein: CASSESQGRNEQFF